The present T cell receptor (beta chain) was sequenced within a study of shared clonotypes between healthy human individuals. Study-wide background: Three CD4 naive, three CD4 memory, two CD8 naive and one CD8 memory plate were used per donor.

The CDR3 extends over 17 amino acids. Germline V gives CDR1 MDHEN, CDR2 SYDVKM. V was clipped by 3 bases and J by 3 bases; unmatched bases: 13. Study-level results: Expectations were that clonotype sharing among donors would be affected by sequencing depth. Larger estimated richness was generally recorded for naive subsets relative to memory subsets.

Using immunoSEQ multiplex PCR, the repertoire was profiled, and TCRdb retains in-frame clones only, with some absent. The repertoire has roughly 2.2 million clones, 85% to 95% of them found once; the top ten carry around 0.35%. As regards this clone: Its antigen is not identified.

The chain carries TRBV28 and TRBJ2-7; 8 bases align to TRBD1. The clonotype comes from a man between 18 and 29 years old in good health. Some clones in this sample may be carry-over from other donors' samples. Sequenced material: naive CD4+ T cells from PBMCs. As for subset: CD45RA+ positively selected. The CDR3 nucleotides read TGTGCCAGCAGTTTCCCTCTAGTTCCAGGGGGCGGCTACGAGCAGTACTTC. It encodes CASSFPLVPGGGYEQYF.